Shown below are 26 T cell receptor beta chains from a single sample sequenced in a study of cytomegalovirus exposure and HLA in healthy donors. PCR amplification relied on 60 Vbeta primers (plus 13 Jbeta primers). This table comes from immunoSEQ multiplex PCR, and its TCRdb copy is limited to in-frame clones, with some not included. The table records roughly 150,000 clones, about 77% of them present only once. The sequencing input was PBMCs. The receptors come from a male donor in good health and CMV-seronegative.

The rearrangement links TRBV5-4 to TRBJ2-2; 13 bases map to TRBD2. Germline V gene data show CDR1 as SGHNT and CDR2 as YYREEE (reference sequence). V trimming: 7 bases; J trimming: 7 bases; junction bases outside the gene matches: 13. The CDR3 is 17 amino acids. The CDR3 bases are TGTGCCAGCGGAACTGTGGGGACTAGCGGGATTGGCGGGGAGCTGTTTTTT. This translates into CASGTVGTSGIGGELFF.

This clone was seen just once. CDR3: CASPGGANGDTEAFF. CDR3 coding DNA: TGTGCCAGCCCCGGAGGGGCCAACGGAGACACTGAAGCTTTCTTT. The V and J genes are TRBV6-6 and TRBJ1-1, with a tentative D call TRBD1 (5 bases). This CDR3 region has 15 residues. Trimming shortened V by 8 bases and J by 3 bases, and 19 bases separated the two germline ends. Per germline, CDR1 MNHNY and CDR2 SVGAGI (reference sequence).

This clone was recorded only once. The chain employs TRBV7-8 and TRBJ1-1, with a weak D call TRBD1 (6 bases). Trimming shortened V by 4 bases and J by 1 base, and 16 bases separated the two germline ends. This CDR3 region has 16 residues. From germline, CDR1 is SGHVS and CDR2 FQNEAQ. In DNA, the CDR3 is TGTGCCAGCAGCTCCAGGTCAAGACAGGCGAACACTGAAGCTTTCTTT. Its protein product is CASSSRSRQANTEAFF.

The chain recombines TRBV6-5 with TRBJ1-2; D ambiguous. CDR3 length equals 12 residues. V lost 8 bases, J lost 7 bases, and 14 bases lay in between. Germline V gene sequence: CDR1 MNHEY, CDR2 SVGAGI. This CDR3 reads CASRSGRGGYTF. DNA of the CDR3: TGTGCCAGCCGATCGGGAAGAGGTGGCTACACCTTC.

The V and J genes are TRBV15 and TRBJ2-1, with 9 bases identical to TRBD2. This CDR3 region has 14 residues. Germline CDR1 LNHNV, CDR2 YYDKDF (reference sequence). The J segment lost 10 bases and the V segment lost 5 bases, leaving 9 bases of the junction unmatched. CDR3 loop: CATSSRGGRREQFF. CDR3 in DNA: TGTGCCACCAGCTCGCGGGGGGGGAGAAGGGAGCAGTTCTTC.

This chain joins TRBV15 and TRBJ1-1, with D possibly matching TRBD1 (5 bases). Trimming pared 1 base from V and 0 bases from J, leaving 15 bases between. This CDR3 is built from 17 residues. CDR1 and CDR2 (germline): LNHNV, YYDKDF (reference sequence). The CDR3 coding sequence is TGTGCCACCAGCAGAGGTCGGACAATCGTTATGAACACTGAAGCTTTCTTT. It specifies CATSRGRTIVMNTEAFF.

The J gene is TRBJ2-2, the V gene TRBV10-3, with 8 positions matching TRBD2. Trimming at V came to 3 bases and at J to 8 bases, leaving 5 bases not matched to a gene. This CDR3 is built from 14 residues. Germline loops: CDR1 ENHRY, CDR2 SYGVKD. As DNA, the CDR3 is TGTGCCATCAGTGATGGAGCGGGAGCTGGGGAGCTGTTTTTT. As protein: CAISDGAGAGELFF.

Written as DNA, the CDR3 is TGTGCCAGTAGTCACAGGGGGCTGAAGTCTAGCTCCTACAATGAGCAGTTCTTC. This encodes CASSHRGLKSSSYNEQFF. The chain couples TRBV19 to TRBJ2-1, with 9 bases identical to TRBD1. The CDR3 is 18 residues long. The germline gives CDR1 LNHDA, CDR2 SQIVND (reference sequence). The V and J ends lost 5 bases and 0 bases, in that order; junction bases with no gene match: 11.

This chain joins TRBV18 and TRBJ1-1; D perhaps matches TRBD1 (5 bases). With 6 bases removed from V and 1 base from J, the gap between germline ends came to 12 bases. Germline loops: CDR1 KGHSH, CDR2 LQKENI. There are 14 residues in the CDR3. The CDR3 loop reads CASSFGAGNTEAFF. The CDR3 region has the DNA TGTGCCAGCTCCTTTGGGGCAGGGAACACTGAAGCTTTCTTT. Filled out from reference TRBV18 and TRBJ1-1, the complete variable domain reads NAGVMQNPRHLVRRRGQEARLRCSPMKGHSHVYWYRQLPEEGLKFMVYLQKENIIDESGMPKERFSAEFPKEGPSILRIQQVVRGDSAAYFCASSFGAGNTEAFFGQGTRLTVV.

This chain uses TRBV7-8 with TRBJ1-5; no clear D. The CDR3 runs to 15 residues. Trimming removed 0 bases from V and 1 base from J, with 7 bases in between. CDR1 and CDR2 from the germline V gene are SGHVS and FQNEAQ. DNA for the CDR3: TGTGCCAGCAGCTTAGCGATCCAGAGCAATCAGCCCCAGCATTTT. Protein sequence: CASSLAIQSNQPQHF. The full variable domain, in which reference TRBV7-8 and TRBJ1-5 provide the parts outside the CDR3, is GAGVSQSPRYKVAKRGQDVALRCDPISGHVSLFWYQQALGQGPEFLTYFQNEAQLDKSGLPSDRFFAERPEGSVSTLKIQRTQQEDSAVYLCASSLAIQSNQPQHFGDGTRLSIL.

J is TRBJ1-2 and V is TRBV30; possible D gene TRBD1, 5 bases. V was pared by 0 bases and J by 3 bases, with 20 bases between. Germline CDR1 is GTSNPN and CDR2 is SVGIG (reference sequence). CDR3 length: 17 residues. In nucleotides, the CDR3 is TGTGCCTGGAGTGTACGCTGGGGCCGGGAGGTGGACTATGGCTACACCTTC. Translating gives CAWSVRWGREVDYGYTF. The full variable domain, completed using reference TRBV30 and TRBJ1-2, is SQTIHQWPATLVQPVGSPLSLECTVEGTSNPNLYWYRQAAGRGLQLLFYSVGIGQISSEVPQNLSASRPQDRQFILSSKKLLLSDSGFYLCAWSVRWGREVDYGYTFGSGTRLTVV.

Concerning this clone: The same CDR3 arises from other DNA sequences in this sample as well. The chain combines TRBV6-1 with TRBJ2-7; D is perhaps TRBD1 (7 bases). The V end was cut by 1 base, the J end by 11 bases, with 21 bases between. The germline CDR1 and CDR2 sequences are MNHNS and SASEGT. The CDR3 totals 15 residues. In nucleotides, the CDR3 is TGTGCCAGCAGTGAAGAGGTTGGAGGGGGCGGGCAGGAGTACTTC. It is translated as CASSEEVGGGGQEYF.

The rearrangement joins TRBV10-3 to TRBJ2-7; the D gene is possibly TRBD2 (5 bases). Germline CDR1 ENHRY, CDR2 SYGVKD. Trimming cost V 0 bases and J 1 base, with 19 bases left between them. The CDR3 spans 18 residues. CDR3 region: CAISESVSAGSWSYEQYF. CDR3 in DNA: TGTGCCATCAGTGAGTCGGTCTCTGCGGGTAGCTGGTCCTACGAGCAGTACTTC.

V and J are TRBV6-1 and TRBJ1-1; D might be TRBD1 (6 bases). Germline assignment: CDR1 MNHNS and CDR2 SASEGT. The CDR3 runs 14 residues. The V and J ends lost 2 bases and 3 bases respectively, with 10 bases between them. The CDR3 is CASSEPGQHTEAFF. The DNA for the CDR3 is TGTGCCAGCAGTGAACCCGGACAGCACACTGAAGCTTTCTTT.

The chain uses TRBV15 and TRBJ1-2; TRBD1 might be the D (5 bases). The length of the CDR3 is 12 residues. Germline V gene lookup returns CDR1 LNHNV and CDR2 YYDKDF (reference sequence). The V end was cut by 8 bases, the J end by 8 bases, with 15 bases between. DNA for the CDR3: TGTGCCACCTCAGGAGGGGCGGGGGGCTACACCTTC. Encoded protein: CATSGGAGGYTF.

In DNA form, the CDR3 reads TGTGCCAGCACCAGAGACACCGTCTATGGCTACACCTTC. It yields the protein CASTRDTVYGYTF. The J gene is TRBJ1-2, the V gene TRBV6-5, with D unclear. The ends were cut back, 7 bases at V and 4 bases at J, with 13 bases in the middle. The length of the CDR3 is 13 residues. Germline-derived CDR1 and CDR2 are MNHEY and SVGAGI.

The CDR3 DNA sequence: TGTGCCAGCAGCGTACTAGCGGGGGGGCCGTCTGGCACAGATACGCAGTATTTT. This sequence encodes CASSVLAGGPSGTDTQYF. This chain connects TRBV9 to TRBJ2-3, with 12 bases that match TRBD2. CDR3 length: 18 amino acids. CDR1 SGDLS and CDR2 YYNGEE come from the germline V gene. Trimming at V came to 1 base and at J to 1 base, leaving 7 bases not matched to a gene. The full variable domain, its missing parts supplied by reference TRBV9 and TRBJ2-3, is DSGVTQTPKHLITATGQRVTLRCSPRSGDLSVYWYQQSLDQGLQFLIQYYNGEERAKGNILERFSAQQFPDLHSELNLSSLELGDSALYFCASSVLAGGPSGTDTQYFGPGTRLTVL.

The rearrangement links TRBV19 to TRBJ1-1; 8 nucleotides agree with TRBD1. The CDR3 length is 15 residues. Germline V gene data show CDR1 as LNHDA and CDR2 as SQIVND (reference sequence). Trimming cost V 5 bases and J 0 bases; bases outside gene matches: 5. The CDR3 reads CASSLGTGLNTEAFF. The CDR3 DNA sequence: TGTGCCAGTAGTCTTGGGACAGGCCTGAACACTGAAGCTTTCTTT.

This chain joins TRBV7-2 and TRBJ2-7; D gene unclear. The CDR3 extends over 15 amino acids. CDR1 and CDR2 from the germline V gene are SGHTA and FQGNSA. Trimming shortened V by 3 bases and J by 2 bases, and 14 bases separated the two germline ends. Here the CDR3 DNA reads TGTGCCAGCAGCTTTATCGGCCGAGAGGCCTACGAGCAGTACTTC. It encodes CASSFIGREAYEQYF. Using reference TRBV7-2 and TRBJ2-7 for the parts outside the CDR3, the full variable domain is GAGVSQSPSNKVTEKGKDVELRCDPISGHTALYWYRQSLGQGLEFLIYFQGNSAPDKSGLPSDRFSAERTGGSVSTLTIQRTQQEDSAVYLCASSFIGREAYEQYFGPGTRLTVT.

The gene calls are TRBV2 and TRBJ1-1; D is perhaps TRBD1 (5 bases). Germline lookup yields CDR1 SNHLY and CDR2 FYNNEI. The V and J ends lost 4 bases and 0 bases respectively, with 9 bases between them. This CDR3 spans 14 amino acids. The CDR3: CASSGWGVNTEAFF. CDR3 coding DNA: TGTGCCAGCAGTGGCTGGGGGGTGAACACTGAAGCTTTCTTT.

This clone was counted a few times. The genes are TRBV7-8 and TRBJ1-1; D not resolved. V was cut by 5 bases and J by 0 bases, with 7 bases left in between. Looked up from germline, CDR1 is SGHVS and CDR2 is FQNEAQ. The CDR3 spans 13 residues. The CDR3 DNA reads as TGTGCCAGCAGCCGAGTAATGAACACTGAAGCTTTCTTT. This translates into CASSRVMNTEAFF.

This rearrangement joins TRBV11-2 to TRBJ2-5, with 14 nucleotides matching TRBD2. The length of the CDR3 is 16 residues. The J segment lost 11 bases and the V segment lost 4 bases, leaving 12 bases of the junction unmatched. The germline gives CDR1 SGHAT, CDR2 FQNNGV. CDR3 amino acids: CASSSRTSGGPFEQYF. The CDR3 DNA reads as TGTGCCAGCAGCTCACGGACTAGCGGGGGGCCGTTTGAGCAGTACTTC.

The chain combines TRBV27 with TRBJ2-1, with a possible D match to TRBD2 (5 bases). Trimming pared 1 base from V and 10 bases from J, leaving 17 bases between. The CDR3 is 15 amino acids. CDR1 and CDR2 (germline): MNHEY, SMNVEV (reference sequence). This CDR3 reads CASSLWGSAAAEQFF. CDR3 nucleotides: TGTGCCAGCAGTTTATGGGGATCGGCAGCGGCGGAGCAGTTCTTC.

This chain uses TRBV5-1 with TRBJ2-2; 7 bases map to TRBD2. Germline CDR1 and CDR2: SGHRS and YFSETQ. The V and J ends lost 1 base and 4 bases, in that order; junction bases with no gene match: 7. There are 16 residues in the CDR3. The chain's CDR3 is CASSLSAGRTTGELFF. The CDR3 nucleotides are TGCGCCAGCAGCTTGTCAGCCGGGAGGACCACCGGGGAGCTGTTTTTT.

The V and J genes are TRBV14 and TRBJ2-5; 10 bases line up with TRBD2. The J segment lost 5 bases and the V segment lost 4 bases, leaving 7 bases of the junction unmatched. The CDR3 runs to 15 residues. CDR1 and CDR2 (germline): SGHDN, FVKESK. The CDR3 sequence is CASSPSLAGSETQYF. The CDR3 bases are TGTGCCAGCAGCCCCTCACTAGCGGGAAGTGAGACCCAGTACTTC.

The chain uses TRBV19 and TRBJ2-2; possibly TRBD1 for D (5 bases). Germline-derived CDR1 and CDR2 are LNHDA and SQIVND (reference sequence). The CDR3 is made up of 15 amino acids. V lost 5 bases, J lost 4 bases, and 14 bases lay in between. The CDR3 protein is CASSVQQATTGELFF. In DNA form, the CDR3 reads TGTGCCAGTAGTGTCCAACAGGCCACCACCGGGGAGCTGTTTTTT.